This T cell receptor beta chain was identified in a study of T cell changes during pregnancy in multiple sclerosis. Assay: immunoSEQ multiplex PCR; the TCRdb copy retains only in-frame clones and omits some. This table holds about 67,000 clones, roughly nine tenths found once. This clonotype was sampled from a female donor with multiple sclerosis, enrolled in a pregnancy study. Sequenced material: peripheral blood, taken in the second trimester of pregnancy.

The CDR3 protein is CASSIRGGETEAFF. In DNA form, the CDR3 reads TGTGCCAGCAGCATCCGAGGGGGGGAGACTGAAGCTTTCTTT. The J gene is TRBJ1-1, the V gene TRBV28, with D possibly matching TRBD1 (6 bases). Germline CDR1 is MDHEN and CDR2 is SYDVKM. The CDR3 contains 14 residues. Between the trimmed V and J ends, which lost 6 bases and 5 bases, there was a span of 16 bases.